These T cell receptor beta chains were read from a single sample in a study of identical twins. TCRdb passed the 5' RACE reads through MiXCR, listing each CDR3 protein once. This repertoire shows about 660,000 distinct CDR3 sequences, over 8.5% found once; its top ten account for roughly 0.9%. These same data were also listed under a study on yellow fever vaccine responses in identical twins.

The sample taken for sequencing was PBMCs. The origin of the receptors is a woman aged 18-29 years in good health. Both conserved end residues are part of each CDR3. Fields, in order: CDR3 DNA, CDR3 protein, J gene, D gene, V gene, clone size. D genes are given only for firm matches. Rows give clone size only sometimes, using once, few, many, or a class for an expanded clone.

CDR3 DNA: TGCAGTGCTAACCGCGGACAGGGGACGAACGAGCAGTACTTC; CDR3 protein: CSANRGQGTNEQYF; J gene: TRBJ2-7; D gene: TRBD1; V gene: TRBV20-1; clone size: few
CDR3 DNA: TGTGCCAGCAGCGTAGTCGACGGTGTGGCAGATACGCAGTATTTT; CDR3 protein: CASSVVDGVADTQYF; J gene: TRBJ2-3; D gene: -; V gene: TRBV9; clone size: -
CDR3 DNA: TGTGCCAGCAGCCTTAATCCTGCCGGGGAGCTGTTTTTT; CDR3 protein: CASSLNPAGELFF; J gene: TRBJ2-2; D gene: -; V gene: TRBV3-1; clone size: -
CDR3 DNA: TGTGCCATCAGGGCTAGCTCGGCAGATACGCAGTATTTT; CDR3 protein: CAIRASSADTQYF; J gene: TRBJ2-3; D gene: -; V gene: TRBV10-3; clone size: -
CDR3 DNA: TGCGCCAGCAGCTTTCGACAGAGCACCGGGGAGCTGTTTTTT; CDR3 protein: CASSFRQSTGELFF; J gene: TRBJ2-2; D gene: -; V gene: TRBV5-1; clone size: few
CDR3 DNA: TGTGCCAGCAGCTTGGAGGGGGACAGGGGGCGACACGGGGAGCTGTTTTTT; CDR3 protein: CASSLEGDRGRHGELFF; J gene: TRBJ2-2; D gene: TRBD1; V gene: TRBV5-4; clone size: -
CDR3 DNA: TGTGCCAGCAGCTACTGGACCCCCAATGAGCAGTTCTTC; CDR3 protein: CASSYWTPNEQFF; J gene: TRBJ2-1; D gene: -; V gene: TRBV12-3/TRBV12-4; clone size: many
CDR3 DNA: TGCAGCGTTGAAGACATAACAGGGGAGGGGGCTTCCTACGAGCAGTACTTC; CDR3 protein: CSVEDITGEGASYEQYF; J gene: TRBJ2-7; D gene: -; V gene: TRBV29-1; clone size: many
CDR3 DNA: TGTGCCAGCCGTCCCGGACTAGCGGGGTCCCTTGGGCAGTTCTTC; CDR3 protein: CASRPGLAGSLGQFF; J gene: TRBJ2-1; D gene: TRBD2; V gene: TRBV9; clone size: few
CDR3 DNA: TGTGCCATCAGGAGGACTAGCGCTAGCACAGATACGCAGTATTTT; CDR3 protein: CAIRRTSASTDTQYF; J gene: TRBJ2-3; D gene: TRBD2; V gene: TRBV10-3; clone size: many
CDR3 DNA: TGTGCCAGCAGTTTATGGCGGACAGGGGGGGGAGAGACCCAGTACTTC; CDR3 protein: CASSLWRTGGGETQYF; J gene: TRBJ2-5; D gene: TRBD1; V gene: TRBV27; clone size: -
CDR3 DNA: TGTGCCATCAGAACGACAGGGGTTTCAGCGGAAGGAGGTCAGAATGAGCAGTTCTTC; CDR3 protein: CAIRTTGVSAEGGQNEQFF; J gene: TRBJ2-1; D gene: TRBD1; V gene: TRBV10-3; clone size: few
CDR3 DNA: TGCAGCGCTCCGACAGCAATCACCGGGGAGCTGTTTTTT; CDR3 protein: CSAPTAITGELFF; J gene: TRBJ2-2; D gene: -; V gene: TRBV29-1; clone size: few
CDR3 DNA: TGCAGCGTTCAGCTCTGGACGCAAGAGACCCAGTACTTC; CDR3 protein: CSVQLWTQETQYF; J gene: TRBJ2-5; D gene: -; V gene: TRBV29-1; clone size: few
CDR3 DNA: TGTGCCAGCAACCCTCGGGAGGGGGGCTACAATGAGCAGTTCTTC; CDR3 protein: CASNPREGGYNEQFF; J gene: TRBJ2-1; D gene: TRBD2; V gene: TRBV6-1; clone size: few
CDR3 DNA: TGTGCCAGCAGTTTTAGGGACAGGGCTTACAATGAGCAGTTCTTC; CDR3 protein: CASSFRDRAYNEQFF; J gene: TRBJ2-1; D gene: TRBD1; V gene: TRBV27; clone size: many
CDR3 DNA: TGTGCCAGCAGATTACTAGCGGGGGGGGGTACGCAGTATTTT; CDR3 protein: CASRLLAGGGTQYF; J gene: TRBJ2-3; D gene: TRBD2; V gene: TRBV27; clone size: -
CDR3 DNA: TGTGCCAGCAGACCACCCGGGAGCGACAATGAGCAGTTCTTC; CDR3 protein: CASRPPGSDNEQFF; J gene: TRBJ2-1; D gene: -; V gene: TRBV5-6; clone size: -
CDR3 DNA: TGTGCCAGCAGTAGCGGGGGGCATCAGCCCCAGCATTTT; CDR3 protein: CASSSGGHQPQHF; J gene: TRBJ1-5; D gene: -; V gene: TRBV27; clone size: -
CDR3 DNA: TGTGCCAGCAGCCAAGAGGAGACTAGCGGGGGCAATGAGCAGTTCTTC; CDR3 protein: CASSQEETSGGNEQFF; J gene: TRBJ2-1; D gene: TRBD2; V gene: TRBV3-1; clone size: -
CDR3 DNA: TGTGCCAGCAGCTTTGTAGGGGATAACACTGAAGCTTTCTTT; CDR3 protein: CASSFVGDNTEAFF; J gene: TRBJ1-1; D gene: -; V gene: TRBV7-2; clone size: few
CDR3 DNA: TGTGCCAGCAGTCCCAACGGGGCATACGAAGCTTTCTTT; CDR3 protein: CASSPNGAYEAFF; J gene: TRBJ1-1; D gene: -; V gene: TRBV3-1; clone size: many
CDR3 DNA: TGTGCCAGCAGTGAAGAAGGACAGCGGAGCTCTGGAAACACCATATATTTT; CDR3 protein: CASSEEGQRSSGNTIYF; J gene: TRBJ1-3; D gene: -; V gene: TRBV25-1; clone size: -
CDR3 DNA: TGCGCCAGCAGGGCCCCCCTTACAAGGGGCCACACCACAGATACGCAGTATTTT; CDR3 protein: CASRAPLTRGHTTDTQYF; J gene: TRBJ2-3; D gene: -; V gene: TRBV5-1; clone size: -
CDR3 DNA: TGTGCCAGCAGCTTAGGGACTAGCGGGAGACCCGGGGAGCTGTTTTTT; CDR3 protein: CASSLGTSGRPGELFF; J gene: TRBJ2-2; D gene: TRBD2; V gene: TRBV7-2; clone size: few
CDR3 DNA: TGTGCCAGCTCGAGCCTAACCGGGACAGGGGTGACAGATACGCAGTATTTT; CDR3 protein: CASSSLTGTGVTDTQYF; J gene: TRBJ2-3; D gene: TRBD1; V gene: TRBV25-1; clone size: many
CDR3 DNA: TGCGCCAGCAGCTCCTGGGACGGATATGAGCAGTTCTTC; CDR3 protein: CASSSWDGYEQFF; J gene: TRBJ2-1; D gene: -; V gene: TRBV4-3; clone size: once
CDR3 DNA: TGTGCCAGCAGCATGGGACTAGCGGGGGGGCGACTTGAGCAGTTCTTC; CDR3 protein: CASSMGLAGGRLEQFF; J gene: TRBJ2-1; D gene: TRBD2; V gene: TRBV7-2; clone size: -
CDR3 DNA: TGCGCCAGCAGCTTGTATCCGGCTTACAATGAGCAGTTCTTC; CDR3 protein: CASSLYPAYNEQFF; J gene: TRBJ2-1; D gene: -; V gene: TRBV5-1; clone size: many
CDR3 DNA: TGTGCCAGCAGCCGTTTGGACGCCAACTACGAGCAGTACTTC; CDR3 protein: CASSRLDANYEQYF; J gene: TRBJ2-7; D gene: -; V gene: TRBV27; clone size: few
CDR3 DNA: TGCAGTGCTAGCTCCTCGCGGGGGGGATGGGAAAAACTGTTTTTT; CDR3 protein: CSASSSRGGWEKLFF; J gene: TRBJ1-4; D gene: -; V gene: TRBV20-1; clone size: -
CDR3 DNA: TGTGCCAGCAGCTTACGTTTTGACAGAATTAACACCGGGGAGCTGTTTTTT; CDR3 protein: CASSLRFDRINTGELFF; J gene: TRBJ2-2; D gene: -; V gene: TRBV7-2; clone size: many
CDR3 DNA: TGTGCCAGCAGTTATTCACCGGGACAGCCCTACGAGCAGTACTTC; CDR3 protein: CASSYSPGQPYEQYF; J gene: TRBJ2-7; D gene: TRBD1; V gene: TRBV7-2; clone size: many
CDR3 DNA: TGCAGCGTCCGAGGACAGGCGTTTAGCACAGATACGCAGTATTTT; CDR3 protein: CSVRGQAFSTDTQYF; J gene: TRBJ2-3; D gene: TRBD1; V gene: TRBV29-1; clone size: few
CDR3 DNA: TGCGCCAGCAGCTTGGCCTTCGGACAGCCGAACACTGAAGCTTTCTTT; CDR3 protein: CASSLAFGQPNTEAFF; J gene: TRBJ1-1; D gene: -; V gene: TRBV5-1; clone size: many
CDR3 DNA: TGTGCCAGCAGCCAGCGACGAGGTGCAACTGGGCGCTACAATGAGCAGTTCTTC; CDR3 protein: CASSQRRGATGRYNEQFF; J gene: TRBJ2-1; D gene: -; V gene: TRBV11-2; clone size: many
CDR3 DNA: TGTGCCAGCAGTTTATACGGATTCTACAATGAGCAGTTCTTC; CDR3 protein: CASSLYGFYNEQFF; J gene: TRBJ2-1; D gene: -; V gene: TRBV28; clone size: -
CDR3 DNA: TGCAGTGCTAGAGATAGGACAGGGTCCTCTGAAGCTTTCTTT; CDR3 protein: CSARDRTGSSEAFF; J gene: TRBJ1-1; D gene: TRBD1; V gene: TRBV20-1; clone size: many
CDR3 DNA: TGCAGTGCTAGCGAGCAACAAGAGACCCAGTACTTC; CDR3 protein: CSASEQQETQYF; J gene: TRBJ2-5; D gene: -; V gene: TRBV20-1; clone size: -
CDR3 DNA: TGCGCCAGCAGCTTGAAGAATGGCAATGAGCAGTTCTTC; CDR3 protein: CASSLKNGNEQFF; J gene: TRBJ2-1; D gene: -; V gene: TRBV5-1; clone size: many
CDR3 DNA: TGTGCCAGCAGTTCGGACCTTCAGGGGGAGCTGTTTTTT; CDR3 protein: CASSSDLQGELFF; J gene: TRBJ2-2; D gene: -; V gene: TRBV12-3/TRBV12-4; clone size: many
CDR3 DNA: TGTGCCAGCAGCTTAGAGGGCGCGGGCTTGAACACTGAAGCTTTCTTT; CDR3 protein: CASSLEGAGLNTEAFF; J gene: TRBJ1-1; D gene: -; V gene: TRBV7-8; clone size: -
CDR3 DNA: TGTGCCAGCAGTTATCCCGGAAACACCATATATTTT; CDR3 protein: CASSYPGNTIYF; J gene: TRBJ1-3; D gene: -; V gene: TRBV12-3/TRBV12-4; clone size: -
CDR3 DNA: TGTGCCAGCAGCCCTACCCCCGTCGCGCCGGATCAGTTCTTC; CDR3 protein: CASSPTPVAPDQFF; J gene: TRBJ2-1; D gene: -; V gene: TRBV27; clone size: few
CDR3 DNA: TGTGCTAGCAGCCCCCGCAGACCTTATGAAGCTTTCTTT; CDR3 protein: CASSPRRPYEAFF; J gene: TRBJ1-1; D gene: -; V gene: TRBV7-7; clone size: few
CDR3 DNA: TGTGCCAGCAGCTTAGTCCCCCAGGGAAGGGGGACTGAAGCTTTCTTT; CDR3 protein: CASSLVPQGRGTEAFF; J gene: TRBJ1-1; D gene: -; V gene: TRBV7-2; clone size: -
CDR3 DNA: TGCAGTGCTAGGTTCGCAGTTTCCTACAATGAGCAGTTCTTC; CDR3 protein: CSARFAVSYNEQFF; J gene: TRBJ2-1; D gene: -; V gene: TRBV20-1; clone size: few
CDR3 DNA: TGTGCCAGCAGCTATAGCGGGGGGGCTTCGGAGAGGGAGCTGTTTTTT; CDR3 protein: CASSYSGGASERELFF; J gene: TRBJ2-2; D gene: TRBD2; V gene: TRBV11-2; clone size: few
CDR3 DNA: TGCAGCGCACAACAGGGGCTCGCCATTCAGTACTTC; CDR3 protein: CSAQQGLAIQYF; J gene: TRBJ2-4; D gene: TRBD1; V gene: TRBV29-1; clone size: many
CDR3 DNA: TGTGCCAGCAGGCCCAACAGGGGGGAAGCAGATACGCAGTATTTT; CDR3 protein: CASRPNRGEADTQYF; J gene: TRBJ2-3; D gene: TRBD1; V gene: TRBV12-3/TRBV12-4; clone size: -
CDR3 DNA: TGCGCCAGCAGCCGGGGGGAGCTCCTATTTGACAATGAGCAGTTCTTC; CDR3 protein: CASSRGELLFDNEQFF; J gene: TRBJ2-1; D gene: TRBD2; V gene: TRBV5-1; clone size: few
CDR3 DNA: TGTGCCAGCAGTTCTAGAGTACAGGGGCGAAGCACAGATACGCAGTATTTT; CDR3 protein: CASSSRVQGRSTDTQYF; J gene: TRBJ2-3; D gene: TRBD1; V gene: TRBV6-5; clone size: few
CDR3 DNA: TGTGCCAGCAGTGTTCTAGCGGGGGGACTCGACGGGGAGCTGTTTTTT; CDR3 protein: CASSVLAGGLDGELFF; J gene: TRBJ2-2; D gene: TRBD2; V gene: TRBV6-4; clone size: few
CDR3 DNA: TGTGCCAGCAGCCCCCTCCCGGGCCCCGGGGAGCTGTTTTTT; CDR3 protein: CASSPLPGPGELFF; J gene: TRBJ2-2; D gene: -; V gene: TRBV3-1; clone size: -
CDR3 DNA: TGTGCCAGCAGCCAAGAGTTAGCGAATGAGCAGTTCTTC; CDR3 protein: CASSQELANEQFF; J gene: TRBJ2-1; D gene: -; V gene: TRBV4-2; clone size: -